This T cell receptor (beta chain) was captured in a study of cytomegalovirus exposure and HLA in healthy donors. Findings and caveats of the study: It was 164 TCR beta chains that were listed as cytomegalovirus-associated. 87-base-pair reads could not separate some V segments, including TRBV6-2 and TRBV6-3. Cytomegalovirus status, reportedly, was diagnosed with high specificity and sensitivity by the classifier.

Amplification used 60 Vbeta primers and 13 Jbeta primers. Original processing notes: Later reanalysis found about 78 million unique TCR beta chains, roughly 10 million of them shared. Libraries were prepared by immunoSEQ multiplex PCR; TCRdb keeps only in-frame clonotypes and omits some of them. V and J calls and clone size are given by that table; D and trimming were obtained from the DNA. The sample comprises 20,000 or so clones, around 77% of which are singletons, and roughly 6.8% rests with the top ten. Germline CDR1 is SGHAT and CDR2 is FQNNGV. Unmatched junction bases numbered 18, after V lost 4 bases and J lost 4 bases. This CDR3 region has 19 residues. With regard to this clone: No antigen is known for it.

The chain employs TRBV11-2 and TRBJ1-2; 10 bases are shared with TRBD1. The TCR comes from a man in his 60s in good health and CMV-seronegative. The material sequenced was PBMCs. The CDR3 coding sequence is TGTGCCAGCAGCTCTCTATTACGATTAAGACAGGGGGCCCCCTATGGCTACACCTTC. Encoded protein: CASSSLLRLRQGAPYGYTF.